Below are 8 T cell receptor beta chains sequenced from a single sample in a study of CD8+ T cells in alopecia areata. Extraction and reverse transcription of RNA yielded cDNA as the sequencing template. The method was immunoSEQ multiplex PCR; TCRdb's version includes in-frame clones alone and lacks a portion of them. Found here are some 110,000 clones, 58% of them singletons; the top ten hold 25% to 30%. Treatment meaning: oral pan-JAK inhibitor, 5-10 mg twice daily. This specimen consisted of CD8+ T cells sorted from blood, obtained at week 4, from a patient treated with tofacitinib. The origin of the receptors is a human donor with alopecia areata.

The V gene is TRBV30, the J gene TRBJ2-2; 7 bases are a match to TRBD1. V was clipped by 3 bases and J by 8 bases; unmatched bases: 15. Germline V CDR1 and CDR2: GTSNPN, SVGIG (reference sequence). This CDR3 has 16 residues. The DNA of the CDR3 is TGTGCCTGGAGCTCCCAGGAAGGGGGCCATCGGGGGGAGCTGTTTTTT. Amino acids: CAWSSQEGGHRGELFF.

The chain links TRBV5-1 to TRBJ1-1, with D possibly matching TRBD1 (5 bases). The CDR3 contains 15 residues. Germline V gene lookup returns CDR1 SGHRS and CDR2 YFSETQ. V dropped 1 base and J dropped 3 bases, with 13 bases sitting between them. CDR3 DNA: TGCGCCAGCAGCTTGTTCACCTCGGGACACACTGAAGCTTTCTTT. Amino acid sequence: CASSLFTSGHTEAFF.

The chain carries TRBV30 and TRBJ2-1; D not resolved. The CDR3 runs 12 residues. With 5 bases removed from V and 9 bases from J, the gap between germline ends came to 14 bases. The germline V gene encodes CDR1 GTSNPN and CDR2 SVGIG (reference sequence). Here the CDR3 DNA reads TGTGCCTGGGGGTACTCCCTGAGTGAGCAGTTCTTC. It specifies CAWGYSLSEQFF. Combining the CDR3 with reference TRBV30 and TRBJ2-1 gives the whole variable domain SQTIHQWPATLVQPVGSPLSLECTVEGTSNPNLYWYRQAAGRGLQLLFYSVGIGQISSEVPQNLSASRPQDRQFILSSKKLLLSDSGFYLCAWGYSLSEQFFGPGTRLTVL.

The gene calls are TRBV5-1 and TRBJ2-1, with 7 positions matching TRBD2. The CDR3 is 15 amino acids. The V segment lost 3 bases and the J segment 4 bases; nucleotides outside the gene matches: 7. The germline gives CDR1 SGHRS, CDR2 YFSETQ. Here the CDR3 DNA reads TGCGCCAGCAGCTCCCGGGACTACCCTTACAATGAGCAGTTCTTC. Translated, it gives CASSSRDYPYNEQFF.

This clone was seen only a few times. The chain is built from TRBV27 and TRBJ2-7, with D uncertain. The CDR3 is made up of 15 amino acids. Germline CDR1 and CDR2: MNHEY and SMNVEV (reference sequence). Trimming pared 6 bases from V and 0 bases from J, leaving 15 bases between. The CDR3 sequence: CASSHKGGSSYEQYF. The DNA for the CDR3 is TGTGCCAGCAGCCACAAGGGCGGAAGCTCCTACGAGCAGTACTTC.

This chain joins TRBV2 and TRBJ2-1; D not resolved. Trimming took 2 bases from V and 3 from J, leaving 2 bases between them. CDR1 SNHLY and CDR2 FYNNEI come from the germline V gene. The CDR3 consists of 12 residues. Here the CDR3 reads CASSESYNEQFF. The CDR3 DNA sequence: TGTGCCAGCAGTGAAAGCTACAATGAGCAGTTCTTC.

V and J are TRBV29-1 and TRBJ2-5; D perhaps matches TRBD1 (6 bases). V lost 6 bases and J 3 bases, leaving 11 bases between the germline ends. The CDR3 runs 12 residues. The germline V gene encodes CDR1 SQVTM and CDR2 ANQGSEA. This CDR3 reads CSVVGQKETQYF. CDR3 bases: TGCAGCGTAGTCGGACAGAAAGAGACCCAGTACTTC.

The rearrangement joins TRBV9 to TRBJ2-5; D gene uncertain. Per the germline V gene, CDR1 is SGDLS and CDR2 is YYNGEE. The CDR3 runs to 13 residues. V was cut by 0 bases and J by 0 bases, with 3 bases left in between. CDR3 loop: CASSVEHQETQYF. The DNA for the CDR3 is TGTGCCAGCAGCGTAGAACACCAAGAGACCCAGTACTTC.